These 21 T cell receptor beta chains were all obtained from the same sample, sequenced in a study of CD8+CD57+ T cells in acquired aplastic anemia. Researchers used genomic DNA as the template to profile TCR beta VDJ and CDR3. One entry per CDR3 protein, called by TCRdb with MiXCR from the reads. The sample carries about 200,000 distinct CDR3 sequences, around three fifths recorded once. Sequencing involved patients with CD8+CD57+ cell expansion previously shown by flow cytometry. Sample: sorted CD4+, CD8+, or CD8+CD57+ T cells (not recorded which) from PBMCs. The source of these receptors is a human donor with aplastic anemia.

The chain recombines TRBV7-9 with TRBJ1-2, with D unclear. V lost 3 bases, J lost 6 bases, and 11 bases lay in between. CDR1 SEHNR and CDR2 FQNEAQ come from the germline V gene (reference sequence). The CDR3 covers 13 residues. The CDR3: CASSFPNSDGYTF. DNA for the CDR3: TGTGCCAGCAGCTTCCCGAATTCGGATGGCTACACCTTC.

In this sample, this clonotype turned up a few times. This chain joins TRBV12-3 or TRBV12-4 and TRBJ1-2, with D possibly being TRBD1 (6 bases). The CDR3 consists of 19 residues. Trimming took 7 bases from V and 3 from J, leaving 30 bases between them. The CDR3 sequence is CASTPPGGGGTEAYYGYTF. The CDR3 coding sequence is TGTGCCAGCACCCCGCCCGGGGGTGGGGGCACTGAAGCATACTATGGCTACACCTTC.

V is TRBV19 and J is TRBJ2-7; 9 nucleotides line up with TRBD1. J lost 5 bases, V lost 6 bases, and 11 bases had no gene match. The CDR3 loop spans 15 amino acids. From germline, CDR1 is LNHDA and CDR2 SQIVND (reference sequence). CDR3 bases: TGTGCCAGTAGCCAAACGACAGGGGGTTTGGACGAGCAGTACTTC. Encoded protein: CASSQTTGGLDEQYF.

The gene calls are TRBV20-1 and TRBJ1-2; D perhaps matches TRBD1 (5 bases). The CDR3 runs to 11 residues. Germline V gene data show CDR1 as DFQATT and CDR2 as SNEGSKA (reference sequence). V lost 4 bases and J lost 5, with 8 bases in between. The CDR3 coding sequence is TGCAGTGCTAACGGGGGTTATGGCTACACCTTC. Protein product: CSANGGYGYTF.

This rearrangement joins TRBV20-1 to TRBJ1-1; D is unclear. Germline V gene sequence: CDR1 DFQATT, CDR2 SNEGSKA (reference sequence). V was trimmed by 4 bases and J by 3 bases, leaving 15 bases between them. CDR3 size: 14 residues. CDR3 coding DNA: TGCAGTGCTAAGTTCGGGTCCGCTGACACTGAAGCTTTCTTT. Translated: CSAKFGSADTEAFF.

CDR3 residues: CASGGGSNSPLHF. In nucleotides, the CDR3 is TGTGCCAGCGGCGGCGGATCTAATTCACCCCTCCACTTT. V and J are TRBV28 and TRBJ1-6; D gene uncertain. In germline, CDR1 is MDHEN, CDR2 SYDVKM. The CDR3 is made up of 13 amino acids. V was trimmed by 8 bases and J by 6 bases, leaving 11 bases between them. Filled out from reference TRBV28 and TRBJ1-6, the complete variable domain reads DVKVTQSSRYLVKRTGEKVFLECVQDMDHENMFWYRQDPGLGLRLIYFSYDVKMKEKGDIPEGYSVSREKKERFSLILESASTNQTSMYLCASGGGSNSPLHFGNGTRLTVT.

This clonotype was recorded at least ten times. The chain carries TRBV7-2 and TRBJ1-1, with TRBD1 identical over 8 bases. The CDR3 runs 14 residues. The V segment lost 5 bases and the J segment 0 bases; nucleotides outside the gene matches: 2. Germline CDR1 SGHTA, CDR2 FQGNSA. This CDR3 is CASSRTGLNTEAFF. CDR3 sequence (DNA): TGTGCCAGCAGCCGGACAGGGCTGAACACTGAAGCTTTCTTT. Combining the CDR3 with reference TRBV7-2 and TRBJ1-1 gives the whole variable domain GAGVSQSPSNKVTEKGKDVELRCDPISGHTALYWYRQSLGQGLEFLIYFQGNSAPDKSGLPSDRFSAERTGGSVSTLTIQRTQQEDSAVYLCASSRTGLNTEAFFGQGTRLTVV.

J is TRBJ2-1 and V is TRBV12-3 or TRBV12-4, with 7 bases that match TRBD1. V gave up 6 bases and J gave up 0 bases; unmatched junction bases: 5. The CDR3 runs 15 residues. This CDR3 reads CASRPQGSSYNEQFF. CDR3 nucleotide sequence: TGTGCCAGCAGGCCACAGGGGTCCTCCTACAATGAGCAGTTCTTC.

On this clonotype itself: One end of the junction fails to match germline, which may point to a read error. This sequence joins TRBV7-2 and TRBJ2-7; D ambiguous. The CDR3 is made up of 13 amino acids. Germline V gene lookup returns CDR1 SGHTA and CDR2 FQGNSA. The CDR3 spells CASSFSGSYEKYF. The CDR3 nucleotides are TGTGCCAGCAGCTTTTCCGGCTCCTACGAGAAGTACTTC.

This chain connects TRBV2 to TRBJ1-5; possibly TRBD1 for D (5 bases). Between the trimmed V and J ends, which lost 5 bases and 4 bases, there was a span of 12 bases. The CDR3 has 14 residues. CDR1 and CDR2 from the germline V gene are SNHLY and FYNNEI. CDR3 sequence: CASSLNEGNQPQHF. As DNA, the CDR3 is TGTGCCAGCAGTTTAAACGAGGGGAATCAGCCCCAGCATTTT.

The chain carries TRBV5-6 and TRBJ1-2; a weak D match, TRBD1 (5 bases). The V end was cut by 0 bases, the J end by 9 bases, with 18 bases between. This CDR3 is built from 15 residues. The germline V gene has CDR1 SGHDT and CDR2 YYEEEE. The CDR3 region has the DNA TGTGCCAGCAGCTTGGGCCAGGGTTCATCCTTTAGCTACACCTTC. Protein sequence: CASSLGQGSSFSYTF.

This chain connects TRBV11-1 to TRBJ2-7; D tentatively reads TRBD1 or TRBD2 (5 bases each). Trimming removed 5 bases at V and 0 bases at J, with 17 bases between. CDR3 length: 16 amino acids. Germline V CDR1 and CDR2: SGHAT, FQDESV (reference sequence). The CDR3 sequence is CASSELYGTVSYEQYF. CDR3 sequence (DNA): TGTGCCAGCAGCGAACTCTACGGGACGGTCTCCTACGAGCAGTACTTC.

The rearrangement uses TRBV15 and TRBJ2-5, with D unclear. CDR3 length equals 12 residues. The germline V gene encodes CDR1 LNHNV and CDR2 YYDKDF (reference sequence). V was clipped by 0 bases and J by 6 bases, with 5 bases between them. The CDR3 region is CATSRDPQTQYF. The CDR3 DNA is TGTGCCACCAGCAGAGATCCGCAGACCCAGTACTTC.

The J gene is TRBJ2-7, the V gene TRBV30, with D possibly TRBD1 on 6 matching bases. The germline V gene encodes CDR1 GTSNPN and CDR2 SVGIG (reference sequence). The CDR3 runs 12 residues. V lost 1 base and J 3 bases, leaving 7 bases between the germline ends. CDR3 loop: CAWSEQGYEQYF. The CDR3 DNA follows: TGTGCCTGGAGTGAACAGGGCTACGAGCAGTACTTC.

The chain recombines TRBV29-1 with TRBJ1-1; no reliable D call. This CDR3 is built from 12 residues. The germline V and J ends were trimmed by 3 bases and 5 bases, with 10 bases remaining between them. Germline assignment: CDR1 SQVTM and CDR2 ANQGSEA. CDR3 DNA sequence: TGCAGCGTTGAGTGGGGAGGGACTGAAGCTTTCTTT. Protein: CSVEWGGTEAFF.

J is TRBJ2-1 and V is TRBV27; D tentatively reads TRBD1 or TRBD2 (5 bases each). The length of the CDR3 is 13 residues. From germline, CDR1 is MNHEY and CDR2 SMNVEV (reference sequence). V was pared by 4 bases and J by 4 bases, with 8 bases between. The CDR3 sequence is CASSWDQYNEQFF. The CDR3 DNA reads as TGTGCCAGCAGTTGGGACCAATACAATGAGCAGTTCTTC.

This chain uses TRBV7-8 with TRBJ2-7; D gene ambiguous. Trimming stripped 1 base from V and 1 base from J, with 17 bases between. The CDR3 is 17 amino acids. Germline CDR1 and CDR2: SGHVS and FQNEAQ. The CDR3 DNA reads as TGTGCCAGCAGCTTAGGGGTGGGCGAGCGCCCTTCCTACGAGCAGTACTTC. Its protein product is CASSLGVGERPSYEQYF.

This rearrangement joins TRBV15 to TRBJ2-1; D gene ambiguous. V was shortened by 3 bases and J by 0 bases, with 9 bases between the two germline ends. Germline lookup yields CDR1 LNHNV and CDR2 YYDKDF (reference sequence). CDR3 length equals 15 residues. CDR3 region: CATSSLGRSYNEQFF. DNA for the CDR3: TGTGCCACCAGCAGCCTTGGGCGCTCCTACAATGAGCAGTTCTTC.

On this clonotype itself: A read error may explain this, as a much larger clone is one base away. The chain uses TRBV11-2 and TRBJ1-2; D might be TRBD1 (5 bases). In germline, CDR1 is SGHAT, CDR2 FQNNGV. V lost 0 bases, J lost 4 bases, and 9 bases lay in between. This CDR3 is 14 amino acids long. The CDR3 sequence: CASSLEDSPYGYTF. Written as DNA, the CDR3 is TGTGCCAGCAGCTTAGAAGACAGCCCCTATGGCTACACCTTC. The whole variable domain, filled in from reference TRBV11-2 and TRBJ1-2, reads EAGVAQSPRYKIIEKRQSVAFWCNPISGHATLYWYQQILGQGPKLLIQFQNNGVVDDSQLPKDRFSAERLKGVDSTLKIQPAKLEDSAVYLCASSLEDSPYGYTFGSGTRLTVV.

The chain recombines TRBV20-1 with TRBJ2-1, with 12 bases identical to TRBD2. This CDR3 region has 13 residues. The V segment lost 0 bases and the J segment 9 bases; nucleotides outside the gene matches: 0. Per germline, CDR1 DFQATT and CDR2 SNEGSKA (reference sequence). The CDR3 bases are TGCAGTGCTAGAGAGACTAGCGGGGGTGAGCAGTTCTTC. It translates to CSARETSGGEQFF.

This clonotype was seen at least ten times. This chain links TRBV6-6 with TRBJ2-7; 12 nucleotides match TRBD1. There are 15 residues in the CDR3. Trimming removed 4 bases from V and 3 bases from J; junction bases left unmatched: 4. Germline CDR1 is MNHNY and CDR2 is SVGAGI (reference sequence). CDR3 sequence: CASSLGQGANYEQYF. CDR3 bases: TGTGCCAGCAGTTTGGGACAGGGGGCGAACTACGAGCAGTACTTC.